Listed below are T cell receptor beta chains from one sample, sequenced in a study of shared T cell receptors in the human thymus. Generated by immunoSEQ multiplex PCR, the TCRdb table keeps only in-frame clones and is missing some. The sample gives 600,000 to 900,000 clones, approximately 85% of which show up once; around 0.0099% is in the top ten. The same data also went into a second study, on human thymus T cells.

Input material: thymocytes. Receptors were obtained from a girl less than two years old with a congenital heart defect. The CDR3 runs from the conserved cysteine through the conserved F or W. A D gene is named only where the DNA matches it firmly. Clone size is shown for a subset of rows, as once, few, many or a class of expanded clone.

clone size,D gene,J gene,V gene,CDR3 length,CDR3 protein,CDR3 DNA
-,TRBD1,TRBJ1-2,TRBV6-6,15,CASSYSVRGDLGYTF,TGTGCCAGCAGTTACTCAGTCAGGGGGGACCTTGGCTACACCTTC
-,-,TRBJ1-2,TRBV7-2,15,CASSLGNRVGYGYTF,TGTGCCAGCAGCTTAGGAAACAGGGTTGGCTATGGCTACACCTTC
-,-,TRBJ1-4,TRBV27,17,CASSPQKAGRANEKLFF,TGTGCCAGCAGTCCGCAAAAAGCAGGGAGGGCTAATGAAAAACTGTTTTTT
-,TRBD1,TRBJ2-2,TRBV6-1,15,CASNRWTGDTGELFF,TGTGCCAGCAATCGCTGGACAGGGGATACCGGGGAGCTGTTTTTT
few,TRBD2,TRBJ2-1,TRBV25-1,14,CASSVVGLANEQFF,TGTGCCAGCAGTGTTGTGGGACTAGCCAATGAGCAGTTCTTC
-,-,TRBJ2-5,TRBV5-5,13,CASSPPGEETQYF,TGTGCCAGCAGCCCTCCCGGGGAAGAGACCCAGTACTTC
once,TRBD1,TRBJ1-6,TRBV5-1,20,CASSLGGQGEPSPTSSPLHF,TGCGCCAGCAGCTTGGGGGGACAGGGGGAACCTTCTCCCACTTCTTCACCCCTCCACTTT
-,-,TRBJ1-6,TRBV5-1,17,CASSFGRGSSYNSPLHF,TGCGCCAGCAGCTTTGGCCGCGGGAGCTCCTATAATTCACCCCTCCACTTT
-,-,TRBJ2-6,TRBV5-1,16,CASSRDPPREANVLTF,TGCGCCAGCAGCCGAGATCCACCCCGGGAGGCCAACGTCCTGACTTTC
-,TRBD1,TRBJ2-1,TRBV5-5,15,CASSLMVDRVDEQFF,TGTGCCAGCAGCTTAATGGTGGACAGGGTGGATGAGCAGTTCTTC
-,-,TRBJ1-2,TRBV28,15,CASSSRKPANYGYTF,TGTGCCAGCAGTTCGCGGAAACCAGCTAACTATGGCTACACCTTC
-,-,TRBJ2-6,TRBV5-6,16,CASSLGRYSGANVLTF,TGTGCCAGCAGCTTGGGGCGGTACTCTGGGGCCAACGTCCTGACTTTC
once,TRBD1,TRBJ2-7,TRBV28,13,CASVLRQGHEQYF,TGTGCCAGTGTACTCCGACAGGGCCACGAGCAGTACTTC
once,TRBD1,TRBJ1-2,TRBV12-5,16,CASGLVRDRINYGYTF,TGTGCTAGTGGTTTGGTACGGGACAGGATTAACTATGGCTACACCTTC
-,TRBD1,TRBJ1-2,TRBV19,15,CASSTWTGGGYGYTF,TGTGCCAGTAGTACCTGGACAGGGGGAGGTTATGGCTACACCTTC
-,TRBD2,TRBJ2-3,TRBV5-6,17,CASSFRRGEVGTDTQYF,TGTGCCAGCAGCTTTCGGCGGGGGGAGGTGGGCACAGATACGCAGTATTTT
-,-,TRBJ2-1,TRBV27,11,CASRQGYEQFF,TGTGCCAGCAGGCAGGGGTATGAGCAGTTCTTC
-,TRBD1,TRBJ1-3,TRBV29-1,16,CSVESRTGTSGNTIYF,TGCAGCGTGGAGTCACGGACAGGGACTTCTGGAAACACCATATATTTT
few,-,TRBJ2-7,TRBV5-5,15,CASSLGPGSGDEQYF,TGTGCCAGCAGCTTGGGGCCAGGGTCGGGGGACGAGCAGTACTTC
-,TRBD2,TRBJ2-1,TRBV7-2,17,CASSPTGTSGGYNEQFF,TGTGCCAGCAGCCCGACCGGGACTAGCGGGGGGTACAATGAGCAGTTCTTC
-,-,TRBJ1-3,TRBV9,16,CASSVDLQGTGNTIYF,TGTGCCAGCAGCGTAGACCTCCAGGGAACTGGAAACACCATATATTTT
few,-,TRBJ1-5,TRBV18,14,CASSLDRSNQPQHF,TGTGCCAGCTCCCTTGACAGGAGCAATCAGCCCCAGCATTTT
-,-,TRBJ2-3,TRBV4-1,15,CASSQDLSRGDTQYF,TGCGCCAGCAGCCAAGACCTTAGTAGGGGGGATACGCAGTATTTT
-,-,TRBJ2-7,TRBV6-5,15,CASSYSSGQNYEQYF,TGTGCCAGCAGTTACTCGAGCGGACAGAACTACGAGCAGTACTTC
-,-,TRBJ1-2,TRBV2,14,CASRGGTRGYGYTF,TGTGCCAGCCGTGGGGGGACAAGAGGCTATGGCTACACCTTC
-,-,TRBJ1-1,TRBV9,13,CASSVVLRSEAFF,TGTGCCAGCAGCGTAGTTTTGCGATCTGAAGCTTTCTTT
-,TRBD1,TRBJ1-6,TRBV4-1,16,CASTRDRGYVDSPLHF,TGCGCCAGCACGAGGGACAGGGGGTATGTTGATTCACCCCTCCACTTT
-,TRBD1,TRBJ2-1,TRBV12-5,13,CASGGTGYNEQFF,TGTGCTAGTGGAGGGACAGGTTACAATGAGCAGTTCTTC
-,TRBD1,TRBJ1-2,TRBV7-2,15,CASSSYRGRWEGYTF,TGTGCCAGCAGTTCGTACAGGGGGCGCTGGGAGGGCTACACCTTC
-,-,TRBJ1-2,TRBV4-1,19,CASSQDIVWASGANYGYTF,TGCGCCAGCAGCCAAGATATTGTATGGGCGTCGGGAGCTAACTATGGCTACACCTTC
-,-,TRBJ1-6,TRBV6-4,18,CASSDSAGAPRSNSPLHF,TGTGCCAGCAGTGACTCGGCAGGGGCGCCCCGCTCAAATTCACCCCTCCACTTT
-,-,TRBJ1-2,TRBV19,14,CASSIGQAGYGYTF,TGTGCCAGTAGTATAGGGCAGGCCGGCTATGGCTACACCTTC
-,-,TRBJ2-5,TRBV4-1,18,CASSPTPVSAPSQETQYF,TGCGCCAGCAGCCCCACCCCCGTCAGCGCACCTTCTCAAGAGACCCAGTACTTC
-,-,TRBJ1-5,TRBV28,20,CASSPEVRGATGYSNQPQHF,TGTGCCAGCAGCCCAGAGGTACGGGGGGCCACAGGGTATAGCAATCAGCCCCAGCATTTT
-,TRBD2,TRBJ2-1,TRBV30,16,CAWKGGISGGGSEQFF,TGTGCCTGGAAGGGGGGGATTAGCGGGGGAGGTAGTGAGCAGTTCTTC
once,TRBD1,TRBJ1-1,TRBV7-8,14,CASSSRGRGTEAFF,TGTGCCAGCAGCTCCAGGGGGCGGGGGACTGAAGCTTTCTTT
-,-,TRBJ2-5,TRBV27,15,CASSLSTRSRETQYF,TGTGCCAGCAGTTTATCCACTAGATCTAGAGAGACCCAGTACTTC
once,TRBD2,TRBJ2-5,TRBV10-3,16,CAISESGDSSGETQYF,TGTGCCATCAGTGAGTCTGGGGATAGTAGCGGGGAGACCCAGTACTTC
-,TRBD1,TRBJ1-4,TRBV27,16,CASSLRSRDSNEKLFF,TGTGCCAGCAGTTTAAGGAGTCGGGACAGTAATGAAAAACTGTTTTTT
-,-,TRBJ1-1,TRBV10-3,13,CAISGWDNRRAFF,TGTGCCATCAGTGGATGGGACAACCGAAGAGCTTTCTTT
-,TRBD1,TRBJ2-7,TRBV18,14,CASSTGTVLDEQYF,TGTGCCAGCTCAACGGGGACAGTTCTCGACGAGCAGTACTTC
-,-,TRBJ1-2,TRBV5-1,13,CASKQGTYYGYTF,TGCGCCAGCAAACAGGGTACATACTATGGCTACACCTTC
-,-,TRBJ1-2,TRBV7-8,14,CASSFIGANYGYTF,TGTGCCAGCAGCTTCATAGGAGCTAACTATGGCTACACCTTC